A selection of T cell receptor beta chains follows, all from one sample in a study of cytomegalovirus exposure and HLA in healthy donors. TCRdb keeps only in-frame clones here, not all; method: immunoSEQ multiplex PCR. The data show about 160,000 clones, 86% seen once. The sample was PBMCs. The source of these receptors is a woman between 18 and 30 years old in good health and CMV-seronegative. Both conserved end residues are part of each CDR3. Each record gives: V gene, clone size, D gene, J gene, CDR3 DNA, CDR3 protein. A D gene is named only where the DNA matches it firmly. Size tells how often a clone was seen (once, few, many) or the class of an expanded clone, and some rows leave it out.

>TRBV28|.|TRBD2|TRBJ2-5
TGTGCCAGCAGTTTTTTGGCTAGCGGGGGAGAGACCCAGTACTTC
CASSFLASGGETQYF
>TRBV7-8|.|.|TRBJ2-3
TGTGCCAGCAGCTCAGGGGAGGGGAAAAGCACAGATACGCAGTATTTT
CASSSGEGKSTDTQYF
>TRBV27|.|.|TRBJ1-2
TGTGCCAGCAGTGGGGGGTGGGGTGGCTACACCTTC
CASSGGWGGYTF
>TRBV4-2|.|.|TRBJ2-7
TGTGCCAGCAGCCAGAACTTTGGACAGCCCTACGAGCAGTACTTC
CASSQNFGQPYEQYF
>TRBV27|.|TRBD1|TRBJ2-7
TGTGCCAGCAGTCCCAGACAGGGGGACTCCTACGAGCAGTACTTC
CASSPRQGDSYEQYF
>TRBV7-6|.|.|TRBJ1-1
TGTGCCAGCAGCTTACGGGGGGACACTGAAGCTTTCTTT
CASSLRGDTEAFF
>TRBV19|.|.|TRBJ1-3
TGTGCCAGCGCAGTTCAGGGATCTGGAAACACCATATATTTT
CASAVQGSGNTIYF
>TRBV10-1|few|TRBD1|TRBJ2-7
TGCGCCAGCGCGAGGGGACAGGCCCACGAGCAGTACTTC
CASARGQAHEQYF
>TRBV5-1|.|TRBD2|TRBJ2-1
TGCGCCAGCAGCATGGGACTAGCGGGGGGGCCGAGGGAGCAGTTCTTC
CASSMGLAGGPREQFF
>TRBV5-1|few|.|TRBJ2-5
TGCGCCAGCAGCTTGGCGGGGGACCAAGAGACCCAGTACTTC
CASSLAGDQETQYF
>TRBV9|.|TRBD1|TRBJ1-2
TGTGCCAGCAGCGCAGTAGACAGGGGGCCTTATGGCTACACCTTC
CASSAVDRGPYGYTF
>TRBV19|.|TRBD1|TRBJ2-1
TGTGCCAGTACCCTTTCGACAGGGGGCCGGAATGAGCAGTTCTTC
CASTLSTGGRNEQFF
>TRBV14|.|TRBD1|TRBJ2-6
TGTGCCAGCAGCCTTAACCGGGACAGATTTCGCTCTGGGGCCAACGTCCTGACTTTC
CASSLNRDRFRSGANVLTF
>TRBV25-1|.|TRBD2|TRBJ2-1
TGTGCCAGCAGTAAAACTAGCGGCAATGAGCAGTTCTTC
CASSKTSGNEQFF
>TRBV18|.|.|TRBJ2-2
TGTGCCAGCCGTCCGGTCATGAACACCGGGGAGCTGTTTTTT
CASRPVMNTGELFF
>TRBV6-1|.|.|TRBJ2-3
TGTGCCAGCACCGAGGGGCAGGGGGGTTCGGATACGCAGTATTTT
CASTEGQGGSDTQYF
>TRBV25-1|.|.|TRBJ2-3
TGTGCCAGCAGTGGACGGTCCCAGGGCACAGATACGCAGTATTTT
CASSGRSQGTDTQYF
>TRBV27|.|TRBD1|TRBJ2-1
TGTGCCAGCAGTCCCCGGGACAGTAATGAGCAGTTCTTC
CASSPRDSNEQFF
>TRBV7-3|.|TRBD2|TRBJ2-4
TGTGCCAGCAGCCAAGGGGCCCTAGCGGGAGTCCCCCTAGCCAAAAACATTCAGTACTTC
CASSQGALAGVPLAKNIQYF
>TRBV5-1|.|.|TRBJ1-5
TGCGCCAGCAGCACCGGACAACCAAATCAGCCCCAGCATTTT
CASSTGQPNQPQHF
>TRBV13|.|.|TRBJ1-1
TGTGCCAGCAGTAGGGGTACGACTGAAGCTTTCTTT
CASSRGTTEAFF
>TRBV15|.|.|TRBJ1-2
TGTGCCACCAGCAGAGGGACAGATATCAACTATGGCTACACCTTC
CATSRGTDINYGYTF
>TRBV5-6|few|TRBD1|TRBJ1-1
TGTGCCACTCAGGGGGCCGACACTGAAGCTTTCTTT
CATQGADTEAFF
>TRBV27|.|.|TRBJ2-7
TGTGCCAGCAGGGACAGAAGGTACGAGCAGTACTTC
CASRDRRYEQYF
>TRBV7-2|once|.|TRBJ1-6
TGTGCCAGCAGCCGTCCCGGCACAGGGATCAATAATTCACCCCTCCACTTT
CASSRPGTGINNSPLHF